This T cell receptor beta chain is drawn from a study of shared clonotypes between healthy human individuals. Comment on this clone: Its antigen is currently unknown.

This CDR3 is 12 amino acids long. Trimming removed 3 bases at V and 7 bases at J, with 7 bases between. Germline CDR1 MDHEN, CDR2 SYDVKM. Study-level findings and limits: Generation probabilities of non-shared clonotypes were lower (relative to those shared by all four donors). When naive CD4 clonotypes were compared across a handful of donors, around 4.6% were shared.

Sequenced by immunoSEQ multiplex PCR; TCRdb stores in-frame clones only, minus some. This sample has approximately 1,000,000 clones, with roughly 77% found just once. The source is a man aged 18 to 29 in good health. Some clones in this sample may be carry-over from other donors' samples. The sequenced sample consisted of memory CD4+ T cells from PBMCs. This sample's subset: CD45RA-negative fraction. The rearrangement links TRBV28 to TRBJ1-5, with D unresolved. The CDR3 DNA sequence: TGTGCCAGCAGTTTTGATGGGCAGCCCCAGCATTTT. Translated, it gives CASSFDGQPQHF.